A selection of T cell receptor beta chains follows, all from one sample in a study of T cell responses to AZD1222 COVID-19 vaccine. Profiling relied on immunoSEQ multiplex PCR, and the TCRdb table lists in-frame clones only, not all of them. Counted here are about 110,000 clones, roughly 90% occurring once; the ten biggest clones make up 0.95% to 1.5%. The sequencing used peripheral blood, collected on day 0 of AZD1222 vaccination. The source of these receptors is an adult in good health. Both conserved end residues are part of each CDR3. A D gene is named only where the DNA matches it firmly. Clone size appears in some rows only: once, few, many, or a class for an expanded clone.

TRBV6-5	-	-	TRBJ1-2	CASSQKVRYGYTF	TGTGCCAGCAGCCAGAAGGTTAGGTATGGCTACACCTTC
TRBV5-1	TRBD1	-	TRBJ1-6	CASSLGQGNSPLHF	TGCGCCAGCAGCCTGGGACAGGGAAATTCACCCCTCCACTTT
TRBV9	TRBD1	once	TRBJ1-6	CASSVGETGVSPLHF	TGTGCCAGCAGCGTAGGAGAGACAGGGGTTTCACCCCTCCACTTT
TRBV2	-	-	TRBJ1-1	CASPFGDTEAFF	TGTGCCAGCCCTTTTGGGGACACTGAAGCTTTCTTT
TRBV28	-	-	TRBJ1-4	CASILRRGEKLFF	TGTGCCAGCATCCTCAGGAGGGGTGAAAAACTGTTTTTT
TRBV3-1/TRBV3-2	-	-	TRBJ1-5	CASSQGTASGGPQHF	TGTGCCAGCAGCCAAGGGACGGCATCCGGAGGGCCCCAGCATTTT
TRBV7-9	-	-	TRBJ1-5	CASSLYGNQPQHF	TGTGCCAGCAGCTTGTACGGTAATCAGCCCCAGCATTTT
TRBV4-1	TRBD2	-	TRBJ2-1	CASSQESPGGGAHNEQFF	TGCGCCAGCAGCCAAGAAAGTCCTGGCGGGGGGGCCCACAATGAGCAGTTCTTC
TRBV6-6	-	-	TRBJ1-1	CASGHKNTEAFF	TGTGCCAGCGGACACAAGAACACTGAAGCTTTCTTT
TRBV7-2	TRBD2	-	TRBJ2-1	CASSLEAGGVNEQFF	TGTGCCAGCAGCTTAGAAGCGGGAGGGGTCAATGAGCAGTTCTTC
TRBV7-2	TRBD1	-	TRBJ1-1	CASSRETGVITFF	TGTGCCAGCAGCAGAGAGACAGGGGTGATAACTTTCTTT
TRBV5-1	-	-	TRBJ1-5	CASSLAIDQPQHF	TGCGCCAGCAGCTTGGCGATAGATCAGCCCCAGCATTTT
TRBV9	TRBD2	-	TRBJ2-3	CASSGASGGASTSQYF	TGTGCCAGCAGCGGGGCTAGCGGGGGGGCCTCTACTTCGCAGTATTTT
TRBV7-2	-	once	TRBJ2-5	CASSLSGRETQYF	TGTGCCAGCAGCTTGAGCGGCCGAGAGACCCAGTACTTC
TRBV7-2	TRBD1	once	TRBJ1-2	CASSHDRASYGYTF	TGTGCCAGCAGCCACGACAGGGCGAGCTATGGCTACACCTTC
TRBV19	-	-	TRBJ1-2	CASSAKTVGYGYTF	TGTGCCAGTAGTGCAAAGACAGTGGGCTATGGCTACACCTTC
TRBV28	TRBD1	once	TRBJ1-5	CASSQPGQGSNQPQHF	TGTGCCAGCAGTCAACCGGGACAGGGAAGCAATCAGCCCCAGCATTTT
TRBV27	-	-	TRBJ1-1	CASSLGRYTEAFF	TGTGCCAGCAGTTTAGGGCGGTACACTGAAGCTTTCTTT
TRBV6-2/TRBV6-3	-	-	TRBJ2-1	CASSYSIGQTVF	TGTGCCAGCAGTTACTCGATAGGACAGACGGTCTTC
TRBV28	-	-	TRBJ2-7	CASSLRASYHEQYF	TGTGCCAGCAGTTTGAGGGCTAGCTACCACGAGCAGTACTTC
TRBV30	-	-	TRBJ1-3	CAWSESRRRNSGNTIYF	TGTGCCTGGAGTGAATCGCGACGCAGGAACTCTGGAAACACCATATATTTT
TRBV30	-	-	TRBJ1-3	CAWRRGSGNTIYF	TGTGCCTGGCGCAGGGGATCTGGAAACACCATATATTTT
TRBV7-9	TRBD1	-	TRBJ1-1	CASSKTGGLNTEAFF	TGTGCCAGCAGCAAGACAGGGGGTTTGAACACTGAAGCTTTCTTT
TRBV11-2	-	-	TRBJ2-7	CASSLGSGPYEQYF	TGTGCCAGCAGCTTAGGTTCGGGGCCCTACGAGCAGTACTTC
TRBV13	-	-	TRBJ1-1	CASSSSPGRARAEAFF	TGTGCCAGCAGCTCTTCACCCGGACGGGCCCGGGCTGAAGCTTTCTTT
TRBV6-5	-	-	TRBJ2-2	CASSSESSGELFF	TGTGCCAGCTCCAGCGAGTCGAGCGGGGAGCTGTTTTTT
TRBV9	TRBD1	-	TRBJ2-2	CASSAPGQGASGELFF	TGTGCCAGCAGCGCCCCGGGACAGGGGGCCTCCGGGGAGCTGTTTTTT
TRBV6-5	TRBD2	once	TRBJ2-7	CASKLAGAAYEQYF	TGTGCCAGCAAACTAGCGGGTGCCGCCTACGAGCAGTACTTC